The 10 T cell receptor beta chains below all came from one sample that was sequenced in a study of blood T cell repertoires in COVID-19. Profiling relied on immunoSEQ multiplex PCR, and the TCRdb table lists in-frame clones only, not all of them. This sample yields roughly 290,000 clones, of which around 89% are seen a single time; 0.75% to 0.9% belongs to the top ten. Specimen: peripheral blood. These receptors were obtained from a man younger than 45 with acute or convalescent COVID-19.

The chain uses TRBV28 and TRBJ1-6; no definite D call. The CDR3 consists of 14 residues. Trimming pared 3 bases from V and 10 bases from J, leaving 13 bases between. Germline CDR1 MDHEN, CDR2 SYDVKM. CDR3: CASSLGSYRSPLHF. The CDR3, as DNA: TGTGCCAGCAGTTTGGGCAGCTATAGGTCACCCCTCCACTTT.

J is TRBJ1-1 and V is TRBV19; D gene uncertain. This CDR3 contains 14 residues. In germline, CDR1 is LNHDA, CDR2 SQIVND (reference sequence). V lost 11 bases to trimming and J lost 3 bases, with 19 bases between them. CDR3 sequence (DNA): TGTGCCTCGCGAGATCGACAAGTACACACTGAAGCTTTCTTT. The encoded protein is CASRDRQVHTEAFF.

This CDR3 is CASRVTGGVGYGYTF. In nucleotides, the CDR3 is TGTGCCAGCAGGGTTACAGGTGGGGTAGGATATGGCTACACCTTC. V and J are TRBV28 and TRBJ1-2, with a weak D call TRBD1 (5 bases). The CDR3 spans 15 residues. V shed 6 bases and J shed 5 bases, with 19 bases lying between them. Germline V gives CDR1 MDHEN, CDR2 SYDVKM.

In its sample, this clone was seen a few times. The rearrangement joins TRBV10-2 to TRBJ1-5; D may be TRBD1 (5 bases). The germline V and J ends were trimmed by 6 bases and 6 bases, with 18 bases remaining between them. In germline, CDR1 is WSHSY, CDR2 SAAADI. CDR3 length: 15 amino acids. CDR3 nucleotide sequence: TGCGCCAGCAGCCTGACAGCAACGCTGGGTCAGCCCCAGCATTTT. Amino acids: CASSLTATLGQPQHF.

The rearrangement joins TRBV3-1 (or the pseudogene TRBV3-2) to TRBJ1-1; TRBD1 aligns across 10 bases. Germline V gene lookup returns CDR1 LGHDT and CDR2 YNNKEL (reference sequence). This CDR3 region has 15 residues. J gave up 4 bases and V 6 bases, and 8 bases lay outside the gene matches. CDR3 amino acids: CASSTGQGYTTEAFF. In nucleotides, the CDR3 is TGTGCCAGCAGTACGGGACAGGGGTATACCACTGAAGCTTTCTTT.

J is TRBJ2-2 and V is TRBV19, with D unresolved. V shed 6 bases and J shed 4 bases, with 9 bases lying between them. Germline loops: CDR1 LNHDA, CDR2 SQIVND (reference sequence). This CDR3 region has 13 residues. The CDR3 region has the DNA TGTGCCAGTAGCGTATATAGCACCGGGGAGCTGTTTTTT. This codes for CASSVYSTGELFF.

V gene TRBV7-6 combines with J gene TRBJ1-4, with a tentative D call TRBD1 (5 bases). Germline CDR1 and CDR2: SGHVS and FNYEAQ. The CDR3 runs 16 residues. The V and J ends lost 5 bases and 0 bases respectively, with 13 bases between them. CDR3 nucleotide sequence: TGTGCCAGCAGCCAGGGCGGAACAACAACTAATGAAAAACTGTTTTTT. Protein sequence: CASSQGGTTTNEKLFF. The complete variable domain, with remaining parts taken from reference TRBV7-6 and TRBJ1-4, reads GAGVSQSPRYKVTKRGQDVALRCDPISGHVSLYWYRQALGQGPEFLTYFNYEAQQDKSGLPNDRFSAERPEGSISTLTIQRTEQRDSAMYRCASSQGGTTTNEKLFFGSGTQLSVL.

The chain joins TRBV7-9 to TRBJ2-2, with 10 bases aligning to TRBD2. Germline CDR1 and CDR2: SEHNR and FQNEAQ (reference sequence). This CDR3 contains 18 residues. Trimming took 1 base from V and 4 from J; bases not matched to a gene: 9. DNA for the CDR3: TGTGCCAGCAGCTTAGTCATCGGGCTAGCGGGAGTCACCGGGGAGCTGTTTTTT. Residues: CASSLVIGLAGVTGELFF. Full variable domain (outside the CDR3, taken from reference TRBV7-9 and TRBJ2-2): DTGVSQNPRHKITKRGQNVTFRCDPISEHNRLYWYRQTLGQGPEFLTYFQNEAQLEKSRLLSDRFSAERPKGSFSTLEIQRTEQGDSAMYLCASSLVIGLAGVTGELFFGEGSRLTVL.

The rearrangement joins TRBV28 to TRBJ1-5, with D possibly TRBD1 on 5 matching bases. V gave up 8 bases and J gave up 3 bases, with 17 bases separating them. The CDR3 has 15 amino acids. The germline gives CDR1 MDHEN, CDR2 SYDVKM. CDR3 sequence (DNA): TGTGCCAGCGTAGACAGCCTAACCTTCAATCAGCCCCAGCATTTT. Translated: CASVDSLTFNQPQHF. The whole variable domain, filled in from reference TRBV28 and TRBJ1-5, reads DVKVTQSSRYLVKRTGEKVFLECVQDMDHENMFWYRQDPGLGLRLIYFSYDVKMKEKGDIPEGYSVSREKKERFSLILESASTNQTSMYLCASVDSLTFNQPQHFGDGTRLSIL.

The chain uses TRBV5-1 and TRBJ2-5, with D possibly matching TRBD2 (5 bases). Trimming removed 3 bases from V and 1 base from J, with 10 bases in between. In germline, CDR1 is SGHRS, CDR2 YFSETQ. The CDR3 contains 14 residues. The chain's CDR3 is CASSSTGFQETQYF. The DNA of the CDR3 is TGCGCCAGCAGCTCCACGGGGTTCCAAGAGACCCAGTACTTC.